What follows are 21 T cell receptor beta chains derived from one specimen sequenced in a study of somatic mutations in cytotoxic T cells in rheumatoid arthritis. The table came from immunoSEQ multiplex PCR; TCRdb's copy has only in-frame clones and leaves some out. This table has 10,000 to 15,000 clones, around 68% appearing once. Sequenced sample: CD8+ T cells sorted from blood. The receptors derive from a man between 65 and 79 years old in good health.

This clone came up a few times. The chain couples TRBV11-2 to TRBJ1-1, with D perhaps matching TRBD1 (6 bases). There are 13 residues in the CDR3. Per germline, CDR1 SGHAT and CDR2 FQNNGV. Trimming shortened V by 8 bases and J by 4 bases, and 14 bases separated the two germline ends. The CDR3 region has the DNA TGTGCCAGCCGTTTTAAGGGGGGCACTGAAGCTTTCTTT. Translated, it gives CASRFKGGTEAFF.

The rearrangement links TRBV25-1 to TRBJ1-1; D possibly corresponds to TRBD1 (5 bases). The CDR3 length is 12 residues. CDR1 MGHDK and CDR2 SYGVNS come from the germline V gene. CDR3 in DNA: TGTGCTGCGGGGCAGGGAGGGTCTGAAGCTTTCTTT. Its translation is CAAGQGGSEAFF.

The chain carries TRBV2 and TRBJ2-7; D not resolved. This CDR3 has 12 amino acids. V lost 10 bases, J lost 1 base, and 11 bases lay in between. Germline V gives CDR1 SNHLY, CDR2 FYNNEI. CDR3 in DNA: TGTGCCACCAACTTGGGATCCTACGAGCAGTACTTC. Protein product: CATNLGSYEQYF. Combining the CDR3 with reference TRBV2 and TRBJ2-7 gives the whole variable domain EPEVTQTPSHQVTQMGQEVILRCVPISNHLYFYWYRQILGQKVEFLVSFYNNEISEKSEIFDDQFSVERPDGSNFTLKIRSTKLEDSAMYFCATNLGSYEQYFGPGTRLTVT.

The sample holds a few counts of this clone. The chain joins TRBV7-9 to TRBJ2-7; D perhaps matches TRBD2 (5 bases). There are 13 residues in the CDR3. Germline V gives CDR1 SEHNR, CDR2 FQNEAQ (reference sequence). The V and J ends lost 3 bases and 5 bases respectively, with 11 bases between them. CDR3 sequence: CASSFVGSHEQYF. The DNA for the CDR3 is TGTGCCAGCAGCTTTGTAGGGAGCCACGAGCAGTACTTC.

The V and J genes are TRBV4-3 and TRBJ1-4; D gene unclear. The CDR3 contains 15 residues. CDR1 and CDR2 from the germline V gene are LGHNA and YSLEER. Trimming removed 0 bases at V and 7 bases at J, with 12 bases between. The CDR3 sequence: CASSQEGSATEKLFF. The CDR3 DNA is TGCGCCAGCAGCCAAGAAGGGTCTGCAACTGAAAAACTGTTTTTT.

The V and J genes are TRBV28 and TRBJ2-7; 8 nucleotides align to TRBD1. The germline gives CDR1 MDHEN, CDR2 SYDVKM. With V trimmed by 1 base and J by 1 base, 6 bases remained unmatched. The CDR3 consists of 16 residues. This CDR3 is CASSLLSTGASYEQYF. In nucleotides, the CDR3 is TGTGCCAGCAGTTTATTGTCGACAGGGGCATCCTACGAGCAGTACTTC.

The chain employs TRBV29-1 and TRBJ1-3; D call uncertain. Deletions cut 4 bases from V and 0 bases from J, with 13 bases between. Germline assignment: CDR1 SQVTM and CDR2 ANQGSEA. The CDR3 totals 15 residues. The CDR3 sequence is CSVVPRLNSGNTIYF. For the CDR3, the DNA is TGCAGCGTTGTTCCTCGGTTAAACTCTGGAAACACCATATATTTT.

The gene calls are TRBV19 and TRBJ2-2, with 7 bases matching TRBD1. The CDR3 is 16 amino acids. V was clipped by 6 bases and J by 3 bases; unmatched bases: 10. The germline V gene has CDR1 LNHDA and CDR2 SQIVND (reference sequence). The CDR3 sequence: CASSPRDRVDTGELFF. The CDR3, as DNA: TGTGCCAGTAGCCCCCGCGACAGGGTGGACACCGGGGAGCTGTTTTTT.

Regarding this clone: Other nucleotide sequences in the sample specify the same CDR3. The chain has TRBV5-4 and TRBJ2-1; D is ambiguous. V was shortened by 4 bases and J by 0 bases, with 5 bases between the two germline ends. Germline CDR1 is SGHNT and CDR2 is YYREEE (reference sequence). The CDR3 length is 13 residues. For the CDR3, the DNA is TGTGCCAGCAGCGGGGACTCCTACAATGAGCAGTTCTTC. Translated: CASSGDSYNEQFF.

This chain joins TRBV9 and TRBJ2-1; D not certain. V was cut by 3 bases and J by 10 bases, with 11 bases left in between. The CDR3 runs to 12 residues. Germline loops: CDR1 SGDLS, CDR2 YYNGEE. The CDR3: CASSARAFEQFF. The CDR3 DNA sequence: TGTGCCAGCAGCGCCCGGGCGTTCGAGCAGTTCTTC. The full variable domain, in which reference TRBV9 and TRBJ2-1 provide the parts outside the CDR3, is DSGVTQTPKHLITATGQRVTLRCSPRSGDLSVYWYQQSLDQGLQFLIQYYNGEERAKGNILERFSAQQFPDLHSELNLSSLELGDSALYFCASSARAFEQFFGPGTRLTVL.

This clone was recorded a few times. This chain joins TRBV27 and TRBJ2-2; D may be TRBD1 or TRBD2 (5 bases each). Germline loops: CDR1 MNHEY, CDR2 SMNVEV (reference sequence). With 6 bases removed from V and 4 bases from J, the gap between germline ends came to 12 bases. The CDR3 has 14 amino acids. The CDR3 spells CASSWGTGTGELFF. The DNA of the CDR3 is TGTGCCAGCAGCTGGGGGACGGGCACCGGGGAGCTGTTTTTT.

The chain carries TRBV28 and TRBJ1-4; TRBD1 matches 7 bases. With 7 bases clipped from V and 5 bases from J, the junction kept 10 bases outside the gene matches. Looked up from germline, CDR1 is MDHEN and CDR2 is SYDVKM. The CDR3 length is 15 residues. The CDR3 bases are TGTGCCAGCAACCTCCGGGACAGTGTGAATGAAAAACTGTTTTTT. Its translation is CASNLRDSVNEKLFF.

This rearrangement joins TRBV28 to TRBJ1-6; D is ambiguous. Germline CDR1 reads MDHEN; CDR2 reads SYDVKM. V shed 5 bases and J shed 9 bases, with 17 bases lying between them. The CDR3 is 15 residues long. Here the CDR3 DNA reads TGTGCCAGCAGTCCCGGGGAGGGAGCTTTTTCACCCCTCCACTTT. The encoded protein is CASSPGEGAFSPLHF.

V usage is TRBV6-6 and J usage is TRBJ1-4; D might be TRBD1 (5 bases). The CDR3 extends over 16 amino acids. The germline CDR1 and CDR2 sequences are MNHNY and SVGAGI (reference sequence). V dropped 5 bases and J dropped 1 base, with 14 bases sitting between them. The CDR3 loop is CASSPSPGRTNEKLFF. Written as DNA, the CDR3 is TGTGCCAGCAGTCCCAGCCCAGGGCGAACTAATGAAAAACTGTTTTTT.

This clone is a singleton in its sample. V gene TRBV6-6 combines with J gene TRBJ2-5; D is ambiguous. V was pared by 4 bases and J by 5 bases, with 8 bases between. The CDR3 is made up of 12 amino acids. Germline V gene sequence: CDR1 MNHNY, CDR2 SVGAGI (reference sequence). CDR3 in amino acids: CASSLVMETQYF. The CDR3 DNA reads as TGTGCCAGCAGTTTGGTGATGGAGACCCAGTACTTC.

This clone was counted between two and nine times. The chain employs TRBV6-5 and TRBJ2-6; no definite D call. CDR1 MNHEY and CDR2 SVGAGI come from the germline V gene. V lost 4 bases to trimming and J lost 1 base, with 8 bases between them. CDR3 size: 15 residues. CDR3 loop: CASSLGESGANVLTF. CDR3 coding DNA: TGTGCCAGCAGTTTAGGCGAGTCTGGGGCCAACGTCCTGACTTTC.

This clone is termed medium-sized. The chain combines TRBV6-4 with TRBJ2-2; D not certain. Germline CDR1 is MRHNA and CDR2 is SNTAGT. This CDR3 region has 15 residues. V was trimmed by 3 bases and J by 3 bases, leaving 11 bases between them. This CDR3 reads CASSETTGDTGELFF. In DNA form, the CDR3 reads TGTGCCAGCAGTGAAACGACGGGCGACACCGGGGAGCTGTTTTTT.

The genes are TRBV2 and TRBJ2-7; 9 nucleotides agree with TRBD1. J was trimmed by 5 bases and V by 6 bases; bases with no gene match: 11. Germline CDR1 reads SNHLY; CDR2 reads FYNNEI. CDR3 length: 15 residues. The CDR3 region is CASRAIRQGDNEQYF. CDR3 nucleotide sequence: TGTGCCAGCAGAGCAATAAGACAGGGGGACAACGAGCAGTACTTC.

Only one count was recorded for this clone. The chain links TRBV5-6 to TRBJ1-1; 7 bases are a match to TRBD1. The CDR3 spans 15 residues. With V trimmed by 1 base and J by 5 bases, 8 bases remained unmatched. From germline, CDR1 is SGHDT and CDR2 YYEEEE. DNA for the CDR3: TGTGCCAGCAGCTTGAGGGTAGGGGGCTTGACTGAAGCTTTCTTT. Residues: CASSLRVGGLTEAFF.

V usage is TRBV12-5 and J usage is TRBJ2-1; possible D gene TRBD2, 6 bases. V was shortened by 7 bases and J by 3 bases, with 13 bases between the two germline ends. This CDR3 is built from 14 residues. Germline-derived CDR1 and CDR2 are LGHNT and FRNRAP. The CDR3 bases are TGTGCTAGTGCCTTAGCGGATATCTACAATGAGCAGTTCTTC. Translated: CASALADIYNEQFF.

This chain joins TRBV10-3 and TRBJ2-1; D perhaps matches TRBD2 (6 bases). Germline-derived CDR1 and CDR2 are ENHRY and SYGVKD. The CDR3 totals 13 residues. The V end was cut by 6 bases, the J end by 6 bases, with 12 bases between. CDR3: CAIRPEGLNEQFF. In nucleotides, the CDR3 is TGTGCCATCAGGCCGGAGGGTCTCAATGAGCAGTTCTTC.